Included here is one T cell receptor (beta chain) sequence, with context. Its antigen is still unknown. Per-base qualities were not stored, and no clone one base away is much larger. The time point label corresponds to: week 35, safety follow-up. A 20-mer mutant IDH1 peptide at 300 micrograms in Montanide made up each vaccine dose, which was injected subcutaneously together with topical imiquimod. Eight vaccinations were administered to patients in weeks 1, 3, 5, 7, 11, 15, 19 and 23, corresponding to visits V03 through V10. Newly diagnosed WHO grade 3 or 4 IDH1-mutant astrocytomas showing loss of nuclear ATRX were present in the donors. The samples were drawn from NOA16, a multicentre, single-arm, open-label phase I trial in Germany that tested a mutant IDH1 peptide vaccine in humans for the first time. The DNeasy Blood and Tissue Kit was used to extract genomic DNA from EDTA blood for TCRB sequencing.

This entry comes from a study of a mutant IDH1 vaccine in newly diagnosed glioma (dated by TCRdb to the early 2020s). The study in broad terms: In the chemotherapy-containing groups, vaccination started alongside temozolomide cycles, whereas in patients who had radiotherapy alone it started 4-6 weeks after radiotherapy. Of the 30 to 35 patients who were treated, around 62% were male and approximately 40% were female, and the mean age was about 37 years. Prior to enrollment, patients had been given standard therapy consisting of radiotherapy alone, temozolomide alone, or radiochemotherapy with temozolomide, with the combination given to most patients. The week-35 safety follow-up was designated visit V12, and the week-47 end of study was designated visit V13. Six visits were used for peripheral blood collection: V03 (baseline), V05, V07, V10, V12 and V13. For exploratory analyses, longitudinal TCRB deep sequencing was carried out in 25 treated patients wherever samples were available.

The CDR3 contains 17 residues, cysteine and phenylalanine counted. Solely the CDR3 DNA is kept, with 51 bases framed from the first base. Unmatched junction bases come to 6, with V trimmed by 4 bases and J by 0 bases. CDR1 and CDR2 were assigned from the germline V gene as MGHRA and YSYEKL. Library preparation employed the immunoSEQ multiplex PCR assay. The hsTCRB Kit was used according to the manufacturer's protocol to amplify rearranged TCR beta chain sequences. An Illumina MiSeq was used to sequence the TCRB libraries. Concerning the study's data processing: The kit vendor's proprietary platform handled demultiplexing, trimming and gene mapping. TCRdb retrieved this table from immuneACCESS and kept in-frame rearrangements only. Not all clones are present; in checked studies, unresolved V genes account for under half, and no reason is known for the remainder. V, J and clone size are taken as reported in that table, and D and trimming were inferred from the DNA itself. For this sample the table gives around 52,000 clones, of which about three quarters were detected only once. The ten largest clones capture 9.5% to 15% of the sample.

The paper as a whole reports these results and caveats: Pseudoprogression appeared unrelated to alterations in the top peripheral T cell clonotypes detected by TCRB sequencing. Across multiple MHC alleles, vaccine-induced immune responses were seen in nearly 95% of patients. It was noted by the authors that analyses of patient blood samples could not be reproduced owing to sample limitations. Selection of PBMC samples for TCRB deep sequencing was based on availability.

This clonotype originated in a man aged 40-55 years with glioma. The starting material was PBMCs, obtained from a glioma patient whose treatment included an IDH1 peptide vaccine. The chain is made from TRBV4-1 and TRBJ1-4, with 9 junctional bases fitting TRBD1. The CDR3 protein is CASSPPGQGATNEKLFF. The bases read TGCGCCAGCAGCCCTCCGGGACAGGGTGCAACTAATGAAAAACTGTTTTTT.